This entry lists 9 T cell receptor beta chains sequenced from one sample in a study of Graves' ophthalmopathy and Graves' hyperthyroidism. Amplified TCR beta CDR3 regions were obtained using RNA transcripts as template. Scientists carried out first-round RT-PCR using HTBI primers and then a second-round multiplex PCR. TCRdb reprocessed the multiplex PCR reads via MiXCR and lists one record per CDR3 protein. The table lists tens of thousands of distinct CDR3 sequences, 45% to 55% of them singletons. What was sequenced was peripheral blood. These receptors all stem from an adult woman with Graves' ophthalmopathy.

The rearrangement uses TRBV20-1 and TRBJ2-1; TRBD2 matches at 9 bases. CDR1 DFQATT and CDR2 SNEGSKA come from the germline V gene (reference sequence). Losses at the gene ends were 6 bases for V and 3 bases for J; bases not matched to a gene: 6. The CDR3 is made up of 14 amino acids. The CDR3 DNA sequence: TGCAGTGCAGTGGCGGGAGGGTACTACAATGAGCAGTTCTTC. It yields the protein CSAVAGGYYNEQFF.

This clonotype was seen ten or more times. The genes are TRBV5-1 and TRBJ1-4; D not resolved. Germline values: CDR1 SGHRS, CDR2 YFSETQ. Between the trimmed V and J ends, which lost 4 bases and 0 bases, there was a span of 7 bases. The CDR3 runs 14 residues. CDR3 DNA sequence: TGCGCCAGCAGCCCGCTCTCAACTAATGAAAAACTGTTTTTT. Its protein product is CASSPLSTNEKLFF.

Comment on this clonotype: Without the conserved terminal phenylalanine or tryptophan, this CDR3 likely stems from a read error. The chain uses TRBV20-1 and TRBJ1-1; D is possibly TRBD1 (5 bases). This CDR3 contains 17 residues. In germline, CDR1 is DFQATT, CDR2 SNEGSKA (reference sequence). The CDR3, as DNA: TGCAGTGCTAGAGATCTTGGGCAGGGAGGGATGAACACGGAAGCTTTCTGT. It specifies CSARDLGQGGMNTEAFC.

V gene TRBV12-3 or TRBV12-4 combines with J gene TRBJ1-4; no clear D gene. V lost 2 bases and J lost 5, with 15 bases in between. The CDR3 runs 16 residues. CDR3 loop: CASSLIPSGPNEKLFF. CDR3 nucleotides: TGTGCCAGCAGTTTAATCCCCAGCGGTCCGAATGAAAAACTGTTTTTT.

This chain links TRBV19 with TRBJ2-7; possible D gene TRBD2, 6 bases. Trimming took off 4 bases at V and 2 bases at J, with 15 bases between the two ends. Germline CDR1 reads LNHDA; CDR2 reads SQIVND (reference sequence). This CDR3 contains 15 residues. Written as DNA, the CDR3 is TGTGCCAGTAGTAATTTCGGGACTGGGGCCTACGAGCAGTACTTC. Its translation is CASSNFGTGAYEQYF. Together with reference TRBV19 and TRBJ2-7, the CDR3 gives the full variable domain: DGGITQSPKYLFRKEGQNVTLSCEQNLNHDAMYWYRQDPGQGLRLIYYSQIVNDFQKGDIAEGYSVSREKKESFPLTVTSAQKNPTAFYLCASSNFGTGAYEQYFGPGTRLTVT.

This clonotype came up many times. This chain links TRBV6-5 with TRBJ1-6; a possible D gene is TRBD1 (5 bases). V was cut by 0 bases and J by 9 bases, with 15 bases left in between. Germline V gene sequence: CDR1 MNHEY, CDR2 SVGAGI. The CDR3 is 16 amino acids. The CDR3, as DNA: TGTGCCAGCAGTTACTCCCAGGGTGGTGAAAGTTCACCCCTCCACTTT. This codes for CASSYSQGGESSPLHF.

This clonotype came up many times. The chain joins TRBV24-1 to TRBJ2-5; the D gene could be TRBD1 or TRBD2 (6 bases each). CDR3 length equals 16 residues. The germline gives CDR1 KGHDR, CDR2 SFDVKD. V lost 3 bases and J 1 base, leaving 14 bases between the germline ends. DNA for the CDR3: TGTGCCACCAGTGATACGGGGGCTTCCCGCCAAGAGACCCAGTACTTC. Residues: CATSDTGASRQETQYF.

The chain is built from TRBV2 and TRBJ1-5; D is unclear. The germline V gene has CDR1 SNHLY and CDR2 FYNNEI. CDR3 size: 14 residues. Trimming removed 4 bases at V and 3 bases at J, with 10 bases between. Written as DNA, the CDR3 is TGTGCCAGCAGTGGATCAGGTTACAATCAGCCCCAGCATTTT. It yields the protein CASSGSGYNQPQHF.

The chain couples TRBV4-3 to TRBJ1-3, with D perhaps TRBD1 (6 bases). Germline V gene lookup returns CDR1 LGHNA and CDR2 YSLEER. Trimming removed 3 bases from V and 3 bases from J, with 18 bases in between. CDR3 length: 17 amino acids. The DNA of the CDR3 is TGCGCCAGCAGCCATGGAGTAGCCGGGACAAATGGAAACACCATATATTTT. Residues: CASSHGVAGTNGNTIYF.